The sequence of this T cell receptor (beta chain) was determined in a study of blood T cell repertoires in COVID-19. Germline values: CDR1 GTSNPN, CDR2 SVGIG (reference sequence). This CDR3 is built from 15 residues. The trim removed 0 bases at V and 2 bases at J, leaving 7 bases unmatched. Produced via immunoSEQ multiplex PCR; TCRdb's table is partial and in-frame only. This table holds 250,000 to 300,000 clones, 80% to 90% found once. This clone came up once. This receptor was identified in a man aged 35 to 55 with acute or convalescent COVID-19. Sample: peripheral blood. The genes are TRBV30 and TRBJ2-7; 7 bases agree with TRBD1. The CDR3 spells CAWSVRRQGPYEQYF. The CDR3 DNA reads TGTGCCTGGAGTGTCAGACGACAGGGACCCTACGAGCAGTACTTC.